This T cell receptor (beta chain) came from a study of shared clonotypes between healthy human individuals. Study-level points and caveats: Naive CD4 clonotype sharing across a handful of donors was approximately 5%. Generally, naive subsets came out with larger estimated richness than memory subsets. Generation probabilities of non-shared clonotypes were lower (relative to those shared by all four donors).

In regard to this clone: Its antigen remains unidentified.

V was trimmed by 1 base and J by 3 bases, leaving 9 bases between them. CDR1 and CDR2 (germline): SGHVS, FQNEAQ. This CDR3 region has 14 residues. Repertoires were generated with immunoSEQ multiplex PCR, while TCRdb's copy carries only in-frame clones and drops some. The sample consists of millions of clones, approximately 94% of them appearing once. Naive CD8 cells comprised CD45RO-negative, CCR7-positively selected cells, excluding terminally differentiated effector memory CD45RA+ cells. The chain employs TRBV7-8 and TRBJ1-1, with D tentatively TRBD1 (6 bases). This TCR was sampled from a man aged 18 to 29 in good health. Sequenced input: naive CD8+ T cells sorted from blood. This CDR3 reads CASSLGGGYTEAFF. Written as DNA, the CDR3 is TGTGCCAGCAGCTTAGGTGGGGGCTACACTGAAGCTTTCTTT. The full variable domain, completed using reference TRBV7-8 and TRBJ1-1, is GAGVSQSPRYKVAKRGQDVALRCDPISGHVSLFWYQQALGQGPEFLTYFQNEAQLDKSGLPSDRFFAERPEGSVSTLKIQRTQQEDSAVYLCASSLGGGYTEAFFGQGTRLTVV.